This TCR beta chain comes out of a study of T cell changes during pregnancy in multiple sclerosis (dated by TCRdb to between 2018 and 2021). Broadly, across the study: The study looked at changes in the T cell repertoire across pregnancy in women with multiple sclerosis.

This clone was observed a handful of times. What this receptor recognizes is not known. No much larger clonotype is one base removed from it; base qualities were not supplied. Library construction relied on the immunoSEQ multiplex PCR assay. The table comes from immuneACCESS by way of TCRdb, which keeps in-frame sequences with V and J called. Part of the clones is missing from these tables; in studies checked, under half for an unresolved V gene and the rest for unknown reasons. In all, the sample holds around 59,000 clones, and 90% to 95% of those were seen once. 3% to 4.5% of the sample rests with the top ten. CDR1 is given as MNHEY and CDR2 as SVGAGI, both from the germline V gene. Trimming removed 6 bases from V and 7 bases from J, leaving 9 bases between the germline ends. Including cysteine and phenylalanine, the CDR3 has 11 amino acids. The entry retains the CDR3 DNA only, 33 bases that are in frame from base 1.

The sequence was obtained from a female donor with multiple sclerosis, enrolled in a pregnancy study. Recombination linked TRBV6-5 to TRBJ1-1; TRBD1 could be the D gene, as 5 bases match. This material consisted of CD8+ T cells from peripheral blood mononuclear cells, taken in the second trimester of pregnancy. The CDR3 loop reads CASSSGHEAFF. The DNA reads TGTGCCAGCAGCTCAGGGCATGAAGCTTTCTTT.